Listed here are 2 T cell receptor beta chains from one sample, sequenced in a study of Ad26.COV2.S vaccination and SARS-CoV-2 variants. Data came from immunoSEQ multiplex PCR; TCRdb stores just in-frame clones and leaves some out. The repertoire consists of approximately 150,000 clones, with approximately 90% occurring once and the leading ten covering less than 6%. Sample: peripheral blood, taken after recovery from COVID-19. These receptors were taken from a human donor who had recovered from COVID-19.

This rearrangement joins TRBV28 to TRBJ2-3; 9 nucleotides align to TRBD1. The germline CDR1 and CDR2 sequences are MDHEN and SYDVKM. After removal of 5 bases from V and 8 bases from J, the junction contained 8 bases not matched to a gene. The CDR3 spans 14 residues. CDR3 amino acids: CASSPGQGRRTQYF. The DNA of the CDR3 is TGTGCCAGCAGTCCCGGACAGGGGAGGCGTACGCAGTATTTT.

This clone was found a few times. The chain combines TRBV24-1 with TRBJ2-7; D not resolved. CDR1 is KGHDR, CDR2 SFDVKD, per germline. Trimming stripped 6 bases from V and 0 bases from J, with 8 bases between. The CDR3 spans 13 residues. CDR3: CATSTGPSYEQYF. The DNA of the CDR3 is TGTGCCACCAGTACCGGGCCCTCCTACGAGCAGTACTTC.